The 3 T cell receptor beta chains below were found in one sample sequenced in a study of blood T cell repertoires in COVID-19. Assay: immunoSEQ multiplex PCR; the TCRdb copy retains only in-frame clones and omits some. The sample consists of almost 50,000 clones, roughly 70% of them appearing once. Sequenced sample: peripheral blood. These TCRs come from a woman in her 70s with acute or convalescent COVID-19.

The gene calls are TRBV28 and TRBJ1-1, with D perhaps matching TRBD1 (6 bases). The germline gives CDR1 MDHEN, CDR2 SYDVKM. The CDR3 extends over 15 amino acids. V gave up 6 bases and J gave up 0 bases, with 14 bases separating them. CDR3: CASRGDTIVNTEAFF. In DNA form, the CDR3 reads TGTGCCAGCAGGGGGGACACAATAGTGAACACTGAAGCTTTCTTT.

The chain recombines TRBV12-3 or TRBV12-4 with TRBJ1-1; no clear D. The CDR3 consists of 13 residues. V shed 4 bases and J shed 1 base, with 7 bases lying between them. The CDR3 DNA reads TGTGCCAGCAGTTACATCTGGAACACTGAAGCTTTCTTT. Translating it yields CASSYIWNTEAFF.

This clone has just a few counts. The sample carries other DNA sequences with the same CDR3. V is TRBV7-9 and J is TRBJ1-1, with D possibly matching TRBD1 (6 bases). This CDR3 contains 15 residues. V was shortened by 5 bases and J by 0 bases, with 13 bases between the two germline ends. Germline CDR1 SEHNR, CDR2 FQNEAQ (reference sequence). DNA of the CDR3: TGTGCCAGCAGCCCTAAAGACAGGCTGAACACTGAAGCTTTCTTT. Translating gives CASSPKDRLNTEAFF.